The present TCR beta chain was sequenced within a study of T cells in Graves' hyperthyroidism and ophthalmopathy. Researchers amplified the TCR beta CDR3 regions from RNA transcripts. Researchers ran a first-round RT-PCR on the TCR CDR3 using the HTBI primer set. TCRdb ran MiXCR on the multiplex PCR reads and lists one entry per CDR3 protein. Here the sample spans approximately 600,000 distinct CDR3 sequences, around 14% being singletons. Germline values: CDR1 MNHNS, CDR2 SASEGT. V gave up 5 bases and J gave up 4 bases; unmatched junction bases: 7. CDR3 length: 14 amino acids. Sequencing was done on a sample of blood. The rearrangement links TRBV6-1 to TRBJ2-5, with TRBD2 identical over 7 bases. The clonotype originates from a woman aged 30 to 39 with Graves' hyperthyroidism that later progressed to Graves' ophthalmopathy. DNA of the CDR3: TGTGCCAGCAGTATCCTAGCGGTGGTAGAGACCCAGTACTTC. The encoded protein is CASSILAVVETQYF.